The present TCR beta chain was sequenced within a study of shared clonotypes between healthy human individuals. V trimming: 4 bases; J trimming: 0 bases; junction bases outside the gene matches: 8. This CDR3 region has 18 residues. Germline V gene lookup returns CDR1 LGHNA and CDR2 YSLEER. The assay was carried out at the deep level. The repertoire was sequenced with immunoSEQ multiplex PCR; TCRdb's copy has only in-frame clones and lacks some. Among fewer than 350,000 clones listed, roughly 87% were seen once. The specimen sequenced was memory CD8+ T cells sorted from blood. Subset meaning: CD45RO+ cells pooled with CCR7-negative TemRA cells. This chain uses TRBV4-3 with TRBJ2-1; 11 bases map to TRBD2. This receptor was obtained from a man in his late teens or twenties in good health. The CDR3 bases are TGCGCCAGCAGCCGAGGACTAGCGGGTCCTAGCTCCTACAATGAGCAGTTCTTC. Protein: CASSRGLAGPSSYNEQFF.